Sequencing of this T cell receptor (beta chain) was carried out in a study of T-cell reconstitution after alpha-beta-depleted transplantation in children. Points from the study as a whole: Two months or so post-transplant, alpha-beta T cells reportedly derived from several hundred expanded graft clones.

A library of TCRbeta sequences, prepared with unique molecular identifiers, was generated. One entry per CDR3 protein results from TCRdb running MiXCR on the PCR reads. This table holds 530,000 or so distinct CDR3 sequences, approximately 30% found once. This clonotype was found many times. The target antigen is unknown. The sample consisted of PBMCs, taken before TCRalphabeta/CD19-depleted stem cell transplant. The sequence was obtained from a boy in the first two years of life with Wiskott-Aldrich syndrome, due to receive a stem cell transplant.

The CDR3 loop reads CASSPLGEEQFF. CDR3 DNA sequence: TGTGCCAGCAGCCCATTAGGGGAAGAGCAGTTCTTC. The chain links TRBV7-7 to TRBJ2-1, with D maybe TRBD1 (5 bases). The CDR3 has 12 amino acids. The germline V and J ends were trimmed by 5 bases and 10 bases, with 12 bases remaining between them. Germline CDR1 and CDR2: SSHAT and FNYEAQ (reference sequence).